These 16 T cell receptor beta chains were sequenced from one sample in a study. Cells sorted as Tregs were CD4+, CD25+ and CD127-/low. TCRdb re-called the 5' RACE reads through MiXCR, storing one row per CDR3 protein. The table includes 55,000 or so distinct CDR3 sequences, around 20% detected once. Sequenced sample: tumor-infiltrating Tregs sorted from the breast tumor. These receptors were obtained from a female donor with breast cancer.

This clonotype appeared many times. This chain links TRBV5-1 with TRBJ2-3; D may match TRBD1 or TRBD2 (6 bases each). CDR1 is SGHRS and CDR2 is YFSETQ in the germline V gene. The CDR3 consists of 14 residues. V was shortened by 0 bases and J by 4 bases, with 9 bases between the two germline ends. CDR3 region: CASSLAGGADTQYF. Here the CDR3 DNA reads TGCGCCAGCAGCTTGGCCGGGGGCGCAGATACGCAGTATTTT. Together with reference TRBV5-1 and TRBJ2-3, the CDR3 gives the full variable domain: KAGVTQTPRYLIKTRGQQVTLSCSPISGHRSVSWYQQTPGQGLQFLFEYFSETQRNKGNFPGRFSGRQFSNSRSEMNVSTLELGDSALYLCASSLAGGADTQYFGPGTRLTVL.

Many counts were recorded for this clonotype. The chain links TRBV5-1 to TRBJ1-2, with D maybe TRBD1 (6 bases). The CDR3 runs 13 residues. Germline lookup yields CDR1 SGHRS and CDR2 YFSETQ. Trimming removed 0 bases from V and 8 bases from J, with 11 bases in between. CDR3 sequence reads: CASSLEAGEGYTF. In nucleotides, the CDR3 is TGCGCCAGCAGCTTGGAAGCAGGGGAAGGCTACACCTTC.

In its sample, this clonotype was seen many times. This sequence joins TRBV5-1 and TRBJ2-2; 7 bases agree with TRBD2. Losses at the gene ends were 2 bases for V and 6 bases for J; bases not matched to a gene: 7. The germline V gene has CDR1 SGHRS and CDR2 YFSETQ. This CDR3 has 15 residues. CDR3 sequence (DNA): TGCGCCAGCAGCTTTGTGACTAGCCATGCCGGGGAGCTGTTTTTT. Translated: CASSFVTSHAGELFF.

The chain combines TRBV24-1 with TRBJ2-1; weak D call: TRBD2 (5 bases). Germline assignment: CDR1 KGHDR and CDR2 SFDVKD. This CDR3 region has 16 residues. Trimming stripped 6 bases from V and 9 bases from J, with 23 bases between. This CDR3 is CATSTARSIQDFEQFF. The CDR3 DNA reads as TGTGCCACCAGTACGGCAAGGTCCATCCAGGACTTTGAGCAGTTCTTC.

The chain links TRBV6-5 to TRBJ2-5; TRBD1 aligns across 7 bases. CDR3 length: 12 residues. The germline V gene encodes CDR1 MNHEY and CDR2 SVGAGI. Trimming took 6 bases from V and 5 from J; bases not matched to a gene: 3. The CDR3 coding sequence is TGTGCCAGCAGCAGGGGGTACGAGACCCAGTACTTC. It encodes CASSRGYETQYF.

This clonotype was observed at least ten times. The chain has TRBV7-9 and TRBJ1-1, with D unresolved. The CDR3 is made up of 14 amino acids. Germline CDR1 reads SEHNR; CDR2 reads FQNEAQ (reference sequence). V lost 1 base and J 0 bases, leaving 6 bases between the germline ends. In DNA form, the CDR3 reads TGTGCCAGCAGCTTAGGTGGGATGAACACTGAAGCTTTCTTT. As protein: CASSLGGMNTEAFF.

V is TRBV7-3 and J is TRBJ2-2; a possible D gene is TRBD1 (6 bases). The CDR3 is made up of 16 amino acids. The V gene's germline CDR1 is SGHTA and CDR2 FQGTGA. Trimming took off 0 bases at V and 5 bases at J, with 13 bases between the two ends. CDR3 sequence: CASSLTAGQGTGELFF. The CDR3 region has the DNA TGTGCCAGCAGCTTAACAGCTGGGCAGGGGACCGGGGAGCTGTTTTTT.

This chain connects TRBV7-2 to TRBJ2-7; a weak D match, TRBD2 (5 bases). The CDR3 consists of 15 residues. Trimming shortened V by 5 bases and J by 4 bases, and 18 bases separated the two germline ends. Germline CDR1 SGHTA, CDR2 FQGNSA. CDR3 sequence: CASSPVFGVFYEQYF. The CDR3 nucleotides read TGTGCCAGCAGCCCGGTCTTCGGGGTATTTTACGAGCAGTACTTC.

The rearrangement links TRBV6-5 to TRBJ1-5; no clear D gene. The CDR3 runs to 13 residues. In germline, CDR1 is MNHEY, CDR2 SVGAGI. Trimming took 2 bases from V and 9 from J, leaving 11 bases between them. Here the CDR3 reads CASSYGLSRPQHF. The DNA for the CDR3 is TGTGCCAGCAGTTACGGACTGTCTAGGCCCCAGCATTTT.

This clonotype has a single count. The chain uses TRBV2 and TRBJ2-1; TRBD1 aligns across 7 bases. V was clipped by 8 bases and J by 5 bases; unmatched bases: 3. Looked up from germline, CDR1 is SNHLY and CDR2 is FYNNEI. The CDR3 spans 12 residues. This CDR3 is CASGGQNNEQFF. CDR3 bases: TGTGCCAGCGGGGGACAGAACAATGAGCAGTTCTTC.

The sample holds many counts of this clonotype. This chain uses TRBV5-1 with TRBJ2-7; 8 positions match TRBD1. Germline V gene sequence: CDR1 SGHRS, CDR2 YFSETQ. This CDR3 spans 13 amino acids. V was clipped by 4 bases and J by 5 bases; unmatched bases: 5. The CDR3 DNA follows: TGCGCCAGCAGCCCTGGACAGGGCCACGAGCAGTACTTC. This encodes CASSPGQGHEQYF.

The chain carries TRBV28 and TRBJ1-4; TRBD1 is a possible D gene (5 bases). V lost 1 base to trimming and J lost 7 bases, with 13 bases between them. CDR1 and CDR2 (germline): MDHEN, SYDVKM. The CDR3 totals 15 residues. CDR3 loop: CASSLLTIGGEKLFF. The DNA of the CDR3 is TGTGCCAGCAGTTTATTGACAATCGGGGGTGAAAAACTGTTTTTT.

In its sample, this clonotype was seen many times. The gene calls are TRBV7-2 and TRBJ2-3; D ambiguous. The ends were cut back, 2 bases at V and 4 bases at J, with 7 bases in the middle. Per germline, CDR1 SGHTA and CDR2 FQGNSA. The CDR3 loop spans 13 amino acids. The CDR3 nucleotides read TGTGCCAGCAGCTTAAGGCAGGCAGATACGCAGTATTTT. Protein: CASSLRQADTQYF.

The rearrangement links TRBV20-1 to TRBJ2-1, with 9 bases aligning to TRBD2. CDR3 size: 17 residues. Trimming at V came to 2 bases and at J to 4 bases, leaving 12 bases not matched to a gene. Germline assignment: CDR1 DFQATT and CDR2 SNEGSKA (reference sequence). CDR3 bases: TGCAGTGCTAGACCCCTCCAACTAGCGGGTCCATACAATGAGCAGTTCTTC. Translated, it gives CSARPLQLAGPYNEQFF.

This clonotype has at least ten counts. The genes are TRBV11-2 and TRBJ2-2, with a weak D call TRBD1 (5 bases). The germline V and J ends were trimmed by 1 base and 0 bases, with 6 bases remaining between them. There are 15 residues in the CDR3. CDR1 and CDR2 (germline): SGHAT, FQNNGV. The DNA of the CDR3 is TGTGCCAGCAGCTTAGCAGGGACGAACACCGGGGAGCTGTTTTTT. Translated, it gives CASSLAGTNTGELFF.

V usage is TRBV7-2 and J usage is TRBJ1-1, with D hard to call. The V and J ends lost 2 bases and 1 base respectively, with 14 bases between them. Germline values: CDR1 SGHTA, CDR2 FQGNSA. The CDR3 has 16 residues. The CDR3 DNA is TGTGCCAGCAGCTTACAATCCCCAGGCCAGAACACTGAAGCTTTCTTT. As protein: CASSLQSPGQNTEAFF.